The 6 T cell receptor beta chains listed next were all sequenced from one sample in a study of blood T cell repertoires in COVID-19. Method: immunoSEQ multiplex PCR; TCRdb's copy keeps in-frame clones and lacks some. Of 75,000 to 100,000 clones listed, approximately 86% are singletons. The source material was peripheral blood. The receptors here all came from an elderly man with acute or convalescent COVID-19.

The rearrangement uses TRBV28 and TRBJ1-5, with 10 bases aligning to TRBD1. V trimming: 6 bases; J trimming: 7 bases; junction bases outside the gene matches: 12. The CDR3 spans 16 residues. From germline, CDR1 is MDHEN and CDR2 SYDVKM. The CDR3 DNA reads TGTGCCAGCAGCCCAGACAGGGGGCGATTTCGGCAGCCCCAGCATTTT. It codes for CASSPDRGRFRQPQHF.

This chain joins TRBV7-8 and TRBJ2-1; 8 bases line up with TRBD1. CDR3 length equals 15 residues. J gave up 4 bases and V 1 base, and 3 bases lay outside the gene matches. Germline loops: CDR1 SGHVS, CDR2 FQNEAQ. The CDR3 loop is CASSLGRQGYNEQFF. The CDR3 DNA reads as TGTGCCAGCAGCTTAGGGAGACAGGGGTACAATGAGCAGTTCTTC.

This chain links TRBV5-1 with TRBJ1-1, with 7 bases matching TRBD1. From germline, CDR1 is SGHRS and CDR2 YFSETQ. CDR3 size: 15 residues. Germline trimming cut 3 bases from V and 5 bases from J; bases unmatched to any gene: 10. The CDR3 here is CASSSTDRALTEAFF. In DNA form, the CDR3 reads TGCGCCAGCAGCTCGACAGACAGGGCCCTAACTGAAGCTTTCTTT.

The gene calls are TRBV29-1 and TRBJ1-4; the match to TRBD1 covers 10 bases. Germline loops: CDR1 SQVTM, CDR2 ANQGSEA. The V segment lost 3 bases and the J segment 7 bases; nucleotides outside the gene matches: 2. The CDR3 is 13 amino acids. The chain's CDR3 is CSVDWTGGEKLFF. The CDR3 coding sequence is TGCAGCGTTGACTGGACAGGGGGTGAAAAACTGTTTTTT.

This clone was seen a handful of times. The chain combines TRBV5-1 with TRBJ2-7; 7 bases match TRBD2. The CDR3 is 17 amino acids. Looked up from germline, CDR1 is SGHRS and CDR2 is YFSETQ. J lost 2 bases, V lost 4 bases, and 15 bases had no gene match. The CDR3: CASSPVGSGGFAYEQYF. The CDR3 DNA follows: TGCGCCAGCAGCCCCGTAGGTTCCGGGGGGTTTGCCTACGAGCAGTACTTC.

The chain has TRBV6-4 and TRBJ2-3; D is perhaps TRBD1 (6 bases). Germline CDR1 is MRHNA and CDR2 is SNTAGT. The CDR3 loop spans 14 amino acids. V was cut by 4 bases and J by 0 bases, with 8 bases left in between. CDR3 bases: TGTGCCAGCAGTGCGGGACAAAGCACAGATACGCAGTATTTT. Translated: CASSAGQSTDTQYF.